The clone carrying this TCR beta chain has only one observation. What it binds is unknown. The donors, healthy adults who were HIV-negative, had experienced no recent acute infections or vaccinations. Across several immunoSEQ plates, the genomic DNA of each subset was split evenly. Sequencing used immunoSEQ multiplex PCR; TCRdb keeps in-frame clones, though not all of them. The sample gives about 2.4 million clones, approximately 93% of which show up once; 0.36% is in the top ten. This sample was included in a study of shared clonotypes between healthy human individuals. Notes on the study in general: Naive subsets typically showed greater estimated richness than memory subsets. Clonotype sharing among the donors was expected to vary with sequencing depth.

Trimming at V came to 5 bases and at J to 5 bases, leaving 7 bases not matched to a gene. This CDR3 has 15 residues. In germline, CDR1 is SGHVS, CDR2 FQNEAQ. Sequenced sample: naive CD4+ T cells from PBMCs. Noted subset: CD45RA+ positively selected. The rearrangement joins TRBV7-8 to TRBJ1-5; 9 bases match TRBD1. This receptor was obtained from a man younger than 35 in good health. Some clones in this sample may be carry-over from other donors' samples. CDR3 sequence reads: CASSPPGTGYQPQHF. For the CDR3, the DNA is TGTGCCAGCAGCCCGCCCGGGACAGGGTATCAGCCCCAGCATTTT.